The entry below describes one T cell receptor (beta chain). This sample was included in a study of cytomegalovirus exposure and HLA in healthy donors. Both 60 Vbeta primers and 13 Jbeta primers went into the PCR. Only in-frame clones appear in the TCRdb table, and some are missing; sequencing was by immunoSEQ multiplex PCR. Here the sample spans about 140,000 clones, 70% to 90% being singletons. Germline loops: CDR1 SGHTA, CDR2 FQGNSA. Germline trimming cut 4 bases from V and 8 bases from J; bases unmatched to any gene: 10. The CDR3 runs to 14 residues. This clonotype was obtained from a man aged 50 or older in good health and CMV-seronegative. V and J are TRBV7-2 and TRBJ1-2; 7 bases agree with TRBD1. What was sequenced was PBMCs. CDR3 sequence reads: CASSSTGTLGGYTF. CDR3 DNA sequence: TGTGCCAGCAGCTCGACAGGGACCCTGGGGGGCTACACCTTC. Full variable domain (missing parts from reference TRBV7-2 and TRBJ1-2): GAGVSQSPSNKVTEKGKDVELRCDPISGHTALYWYRQSLGQGLEFLIYFQGNSAPDKSGLPSDRFSAERTGGSVSTLTIQRTQQEDSAVYLCASSSTGTLGGYTFGSGTRLTVV.